This T cell receptor (beta chain) is drawn from a study of T cells in Graves' hyperthyroidism and ophthalmopathy. Study background: The authors collected peripheral blood at initial diagnosis, before any treatment.

Diagnosis relied on clinical symptoms, serum thyroxine and TRAb, thyroid ultrasound and orbital computed tomography. Fresh 10 ml peripheral blood yielded PBMCs. The sample holds many counts of this clonotype. Antigen specificity is unknown. Germline values: CDR1 KGHSH, CDR2 LQKENI. The trim removed 2 bases at V and 6 bases at J, leaving 0 bases unmatched. The CDR3 has 14 residues. Amplified regions were TCR beta CDR3 sequences from RNA transcripts. First-round RT-PCR with HTBI primers amplified the TCR CDR3 region. TCRdb re-analysed the multiplex PCR reads in MiXCR, keeping a single row per CDR3 protein. The repertoire holds hundreds of thousands of distinct CDR3 sequences, with 14% as singletons. Study findings and constraints: A 13 V-J model separated ophthalmopathy from stable hyperthyroidism.

The gene calls are TRBV18 and TRBJ2-1; 11 bases align to TRBD2. The specimen sequenced was blood. This TCR was sampled from a woman aged 18-29 years with Graves' hyperthyroidism. The CDR3: CASSPGTSGNEQFF. The CDR3 DNA reads TGTGCCAGCTCACCAGGGACTAGCGGCAATGAGCAGTTCTTC.